This TCR beta chain was observed in a study of blood T cell repertoires in COVID-19. Trimming shortened V by 0 bases and J by 0 bases, and 10 bases separated the two germline ends. Germline V gene lookup returns CDR1 SGDLS and CDR2 YYNGEE. The CDR3 consists of 16 residues. The method was immunoSEQ multiplex PCR; TCRdb's version includes in-frame clones alone and lacks a portion of them. The data hold 250,000 to 350,000 clones, with approximately 85% observed a single time. The V gene is TRBV9, the J gene TRBJ2-1; weak D call: TRBD1 (6 bases). The sample taken for sequencing was PBMCs or T cells enriched from blood (not recorded which). This TCR was sampled from a woman in her twenties or thirties who had recovered from COVID-19. CDR3 residues: CASSVGGRSSYNEQFF. In DNA, the CDR3 is TGTGCCAGCAGCGTAGGGGGGCGTAGCTCCTACAATGAGCAGTTCTTC.